This T cell receptor beta chain was sequenced for a study of memory CD4+ T cells and cytomegalovirus serostatus. Study-wide background: Healthy Belgian adult donors included roughly ten CMV-positive and fewer than 25 CMV-negative people.

Assay used: immunoSEQ multiplex PCR; TCRdb lists only in-frame clones, some missing. The data hold approximately 46,000 clones, with 77% observed a single time. The sort gate was single viable CD3+CD4+CD8-CD45RO+ cells for memory CD4+ T cells. CMV serostatus came from serum IgG against pp150, pp28, p38, p52. The V and J ends lost 4 bases and 4 bases, in that order; junction bases with no gene match: 5. Germline-derived CDR1 and CDR2 are SGHVS and FQNEAQ. CDR3 length equals 15 residues. Sequenced material: memory CD4+ T cells from blood. The clonotype comes from an adult in good health and CMV-seronegative. The chain employs TRBV7-8 and TRBJ2-7; 12 bases map to TRBD2. The CDR3 here is CASSYLAGGLYEQYF. In DNA form, the CDR3 reads TGTGCCAGCAGCTACCTAGCGGGGGGGCTGTACGAGCAGTACTTC.